This TCR beta chain was sequenced in a study of CD8 T cells in ankylosing spondylitis. Study-wide results and limits: Relatively scarce in peripheral blood, disease-linked clones were CD8+.

5'-RACE, quantitative and with molecular barcodes, yielded the TCR beta libraries. Each CDR3 protein is one row after TCRdb ran MiXCR on the 5' RACE reads. The profile covers 250,000 to 300,000 distinct CDR3 sequences, with 18% appearing a single time and over 25% taken by the ten largest. Comments on this clonotype: Its antigen is unidentified.

Trimming pared 6 bases from V and 0 bases from J, leaving 15 bases between. The CDR3 consists of 16 residues. The germline CDR1 and CDR2 sequences are MNHEY and SMNVEV (reference sequence). Sequenced sample: blood, either unsorted or a sorted T cell fraction (not recorded which). The gene calls are TRBV27 and TRBJ1-5; no reliable D call. This TCR came from a male donor with ankylosing spondylitis or in good health (not recorded which). CDR3 nucleotides: TGTGCCAGCAGGCCATGGACGGCAGCTAGCAATCAGCCCCAGCATTTT. This translates into CASRPWTAASNQPQHF.